This T cell receptor beta chain was identified in a study of graft-versus-host responses after intestinal transplantation. Study-wide context: Those transplanted obtained multivisceral, liver-intestinal, or isolated intestinal grafts. Induction using anti-thymocyte globulin, followed by tacrolimus and steroids for roughly 3 years, was given to all recipients. Study-wide results and limits: Ileal or blood samples showed some GvH clones first, and such clones were also found in recipient marrow. Where graft-donor T cell macrochimerism was present, patients had high graft-versus-host to host-versus-graft clonal ratios in allografts.

Worth noting for this clone: The antigen remains unidentified.

Profiling relied on immunoSEQ multiplex PCR, and the TCRdb table lists in-frame clones only, not all of them. The sample lists approximately 90,000 clones, about 88% seen once, with around 0.3% in the top ten. Sample: unstimulated CD4+ T cells sorted from spleen or lymph node cells, taken before transplant. The sequence came from a human donor who was the organ donor for an intestinal transplant.

CDR3 DNA: TGTGCCAGCAGCTTGGTGGGGGGGGTAGGAGAGACCCAGTACTTC. It encodes CASSLVGGVGETQYF. This sequence joins TRBV11-2 and TRBJ2-5, with 7 positions matching TRBD2. Looked up from germline, CDR1 is SGHAT and CDR2 is FQNNGV. J lost 4 bases, V lost 3 bases, and 8 bases had no gene match. CDR3 length: 15 amino acids.